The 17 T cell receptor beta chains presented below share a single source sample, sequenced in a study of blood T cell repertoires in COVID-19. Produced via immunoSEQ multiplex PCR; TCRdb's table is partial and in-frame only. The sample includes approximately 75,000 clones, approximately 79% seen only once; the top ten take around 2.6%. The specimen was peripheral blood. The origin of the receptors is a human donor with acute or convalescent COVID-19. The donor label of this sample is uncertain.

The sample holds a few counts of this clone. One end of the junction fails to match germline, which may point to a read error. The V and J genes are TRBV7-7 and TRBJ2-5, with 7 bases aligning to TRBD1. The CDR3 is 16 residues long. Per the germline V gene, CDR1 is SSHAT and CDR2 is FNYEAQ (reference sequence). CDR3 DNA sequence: TGTGCTAGCAGCTTAGGACAGGTGACTACTCAAGAGACCCAGTACTTC. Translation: CASSLGQVTTQETQYF.

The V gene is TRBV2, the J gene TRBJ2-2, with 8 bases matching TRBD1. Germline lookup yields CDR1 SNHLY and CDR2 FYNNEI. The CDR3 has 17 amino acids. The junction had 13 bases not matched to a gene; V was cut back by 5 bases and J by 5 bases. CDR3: CASSSQGAQLSTGELFF. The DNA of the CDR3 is TGTGCCAGCAGTTCCCAGGGGGCCCAATTGAGTACCGGGGAGCTGTTTTTT.

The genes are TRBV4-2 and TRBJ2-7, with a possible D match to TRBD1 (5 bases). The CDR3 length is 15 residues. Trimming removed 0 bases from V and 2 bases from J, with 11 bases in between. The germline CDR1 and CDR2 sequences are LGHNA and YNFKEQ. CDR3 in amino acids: CASSQDQGRTYEQYF. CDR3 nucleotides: TGTGCCAGCAGCCAAGATCAGGGCAGAACCTACGAGCAGTACTTC.

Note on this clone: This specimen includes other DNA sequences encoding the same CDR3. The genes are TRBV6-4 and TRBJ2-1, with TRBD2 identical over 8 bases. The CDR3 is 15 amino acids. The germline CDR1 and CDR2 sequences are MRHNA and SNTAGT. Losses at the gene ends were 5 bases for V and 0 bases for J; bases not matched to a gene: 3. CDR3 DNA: TGTGCCAGCAGTAGGAGCGGGAGCTCCTACAATGAGCAGTTCTTC. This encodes CASSRSGSSYNEQFF.

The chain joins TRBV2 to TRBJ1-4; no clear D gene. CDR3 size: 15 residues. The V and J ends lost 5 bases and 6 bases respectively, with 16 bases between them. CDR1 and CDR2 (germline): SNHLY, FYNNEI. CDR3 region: CASSQRGRFDEKLFF. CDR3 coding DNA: TGTGCCAGCAGTCAGCGCGGGAGGTTTGATGAAAAACTGTTTTTT.

The chain's CDR3 is CASSLFGGASSYEQYF. In nucleotides, the CDR3 is TGTGCCAGCAGCTTATTTGGGGGGGCCAGTTCCTACGAGCAGTACTTC. This chain joins TRBV7-2 and TRBJ2-7; perhaps TRBD2 as D (7 bases). Trimming cost V 2 bases and J 1 base, with 15 bases left between them. The CDR3 sequence is 16 residues long. Germline V gene sequence: CDR1 SGHTA, CDR2 FQGNSA.

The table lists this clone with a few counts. The CDR3 sequence is CATSDGPEGEQYF. Written as DNA, the CDR3 is TGTGCCACCAGTGATGGCCCGGAGGGGGAGCAGTACTTC. V gene TRBV24-1 combines with J gene TRBJ2-7, with a possible D match to TRBD2 (6 bases). Germline V lookup: CDR1 KGHDR, CDR2 SFDVKD. The CDR3 has 13 residues. The germline V and J ends were trimmed by 3 bases and 7 bases, with 12 bases remaining between them.

Here the CDR3 DNA reads TGTGCCAGCAGCCGCGGGATCGGTCAGCCCCAGCATTTT. Translating it yields CASSRGIGQPQHF. This chain joins TRBV3-1 (or the pseudogene TRBV3-2) and TRBJ1-5; no reliable D call. CDR1 LGHDT and CDR2 YNNKEL come from the germline V gene (reference sequence). This CDR3 is built from 13 residues. The V and J ends lost 4 bases and 6 bases respectively, with 10 bases between them.

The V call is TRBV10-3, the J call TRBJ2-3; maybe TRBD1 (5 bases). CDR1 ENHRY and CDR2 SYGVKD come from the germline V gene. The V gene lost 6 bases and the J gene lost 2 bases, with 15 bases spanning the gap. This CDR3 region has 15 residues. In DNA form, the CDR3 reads TGTGCCATCAGCCAGGGTAACGGGCACACAGATACGCAGTATTTT. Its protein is CAISQGNGHTDTQYF.

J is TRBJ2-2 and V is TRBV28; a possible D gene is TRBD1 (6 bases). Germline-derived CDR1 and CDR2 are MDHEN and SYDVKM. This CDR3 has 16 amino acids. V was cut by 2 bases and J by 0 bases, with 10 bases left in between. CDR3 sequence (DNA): TGTGCCAGCAGTTTACAGGGGTCCGCGAACACCGGGGAGCTGTTTTTT. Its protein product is CASSLQGSANTGELFF.

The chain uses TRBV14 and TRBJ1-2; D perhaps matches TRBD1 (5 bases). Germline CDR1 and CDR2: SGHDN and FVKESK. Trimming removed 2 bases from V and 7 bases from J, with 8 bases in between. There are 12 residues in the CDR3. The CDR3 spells CASSQIGAGYTF. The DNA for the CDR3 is TGTGCCAGCAGCCAAATAGGGGCTGGCTACACCTTC.

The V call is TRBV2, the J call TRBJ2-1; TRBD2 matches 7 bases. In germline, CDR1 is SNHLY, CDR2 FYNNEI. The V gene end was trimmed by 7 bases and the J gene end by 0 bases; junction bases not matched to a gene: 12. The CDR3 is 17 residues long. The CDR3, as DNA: TGTGCCAGCAACGGACGGGGCGGGGGAAGCTCCTACAATGAGCAGTTCTTC. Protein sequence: CASNGRGGGSSYNEQFF.

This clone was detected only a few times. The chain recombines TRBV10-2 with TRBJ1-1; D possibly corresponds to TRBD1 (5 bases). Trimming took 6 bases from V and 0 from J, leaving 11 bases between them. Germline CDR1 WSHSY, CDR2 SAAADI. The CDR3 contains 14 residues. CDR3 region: CASRPGGMNTEAFF. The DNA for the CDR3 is TGCGCCAGCAGGCCGGGGGGGATGAACACTGAAGCTTTCTTT.

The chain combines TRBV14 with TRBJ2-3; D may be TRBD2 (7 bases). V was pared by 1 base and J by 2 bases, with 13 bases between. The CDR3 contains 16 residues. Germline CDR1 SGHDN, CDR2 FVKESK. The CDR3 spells CASSQGRGAITDTQYF. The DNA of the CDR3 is TGTGCCAGCAGCCAAGGCCGGGGGGCAATCACAGATACGCAGTATTTT.

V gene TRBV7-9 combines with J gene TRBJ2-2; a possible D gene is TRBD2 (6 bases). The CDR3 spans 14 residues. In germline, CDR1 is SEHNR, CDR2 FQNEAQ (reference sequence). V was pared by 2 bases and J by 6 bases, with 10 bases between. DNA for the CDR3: TGTGCCAGCAGCTTAAATGGGGAGGCCGGGGAGCTGTTTTTT. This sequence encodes CASSLNGEAGELFF. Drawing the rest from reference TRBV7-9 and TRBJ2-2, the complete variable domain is DTGVSQNPRHKITKRGQNVTFRCDPISEHNRLYWYRQTLGQGPEFLTYFQNEAQLEKSRLLSDRFSAERPKGSFSTLEIQRTEQGDSAMYLCASSLNGEAGELFFGEGSRLTVL.

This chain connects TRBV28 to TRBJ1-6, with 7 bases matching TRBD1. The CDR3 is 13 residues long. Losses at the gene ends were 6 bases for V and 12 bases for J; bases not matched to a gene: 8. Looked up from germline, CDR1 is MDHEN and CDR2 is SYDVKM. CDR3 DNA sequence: TGTGCCAGCAGCCCCCGACAGGGTTTACCCCTCCACTTT. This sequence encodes CASSPRQGLPLHF.

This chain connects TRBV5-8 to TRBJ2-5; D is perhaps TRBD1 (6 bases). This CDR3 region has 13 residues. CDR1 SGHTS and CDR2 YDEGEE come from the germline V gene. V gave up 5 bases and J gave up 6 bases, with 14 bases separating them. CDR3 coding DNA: TGTGCCAGCAGGGACACAGGGTTGAAGACCCAGTACTTC. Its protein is CASRDTGLKTQYF.